The 21 T cell receptor beta chains below come from one sample, sequenced in a study of CXCR3-negative and CXCR3-positive naive CD8 T cells. Study-wide findings and caveats: Higher TRB CDR3 hydrophobicity marked CXCR3-positive naive cells relative to CXCR3-negative naive cells.

The authors prepared UMI-labeled TRB cDNA libraries by 5' RACE. TCRdb reworked the 5' RACE reads into one entry per CDR3 protein, no DNA. The sample totals under 150,000 distinct CDR3 sequences. The antigens these receptors bind are not known. Material for sequencing was naive CXCR3+ CD8+ T cells from blood. The subset here: CD45RO-CCR7+CD27+CD95- naive CD8+ T cells expressing CXCR3 (TNR3+). The source is a human donor in good health. Some clones in this sample may be carry-over from other donors' samples.

The chain recombines TRBV11-2 with TRBJ1-1. The CDR3 runs 15 residues. Germline CDR1 is SGHAT and CDR2 is FQNNGV. The CDR3 spells CASSQGKGRNTEAFF.

The gene calls are TRBV12-3 or TRBV12-4 and TRBJ2-1. The CDR3 runs 11 residues. CDR3 sequence reads: CASRFSGGLFF.

The rearrangement uses TRBV5-6 and TRBJ2-2; the TCRdb D gene call, TRBD2, has no DNA to confirm it. Germline CDR1 reads SGHDT; CDR2 reads YYEEEE. CDR3 length: 16 residues. CDR3 region: CASSSLAGGYTGELFF.

V gene TRBV6-5 combines with J gene TRBJ2-1; TCRdb outputs TRBD1, but without DNA this stays unchecked. This CDR3 is built from 17 residues. Per the germline V gene, CDR1 is MNHEY and CDR2 is SVGAGI. CDR3 loop: CASSYDRGISSYNEQFF.

This sequence joins TRBV19 and TRBJ2-1; absent DNA, TCRdb's TRBD1 call cannot be checked. CDR1 is LNHDA and CDR2 is SQIVND in the germline V gene (reference sequence). The CDR3 covers 11 residues. The CDR3 region is CASSYDSEQFF.

The chain joins TRBV7-2 to TRBJ2-7. This CDR3 comprises 15 residues. Germline CDR1 and CDR2: SGHTA and FQGNSA. CDR3 loop: CASSPFGGATYEQYF.

J is TRBJ1-2 and V is TRBV7-9. The CDR3 runs to 15 residues. Germline V lookup: CDR1 SEHNR, CDR2 FQNEAQ (reference sequence). The CDR3 reads CASSLAADFHYGYTF. The full variable domain, in which reference TRBV7-9 and TRBJ1-2 provide the parts outside the CDR3, is DTGVSQNPRHKITKRGQNVTFRCDPISEHNRLYWYRQTLGQGPEFLTYFQNEAQLEKSRLLSDRFSAERPKGSFSTLEIQRTEQGDSAMYLCASSLAADFHYGYTFGSGTRLTVV.

The chain joins TRBV11-2 to TRBJ2-7; TCRdb gives TRBD1 as the D gene, but with no DNA this cannot be confirmed. The CDR3 runs to 14 residues. The germline gives CDR1 SGHAT, CDR2 FQNNGV. The CDR3 sequence: CASSSTGSSYEQYF.

V gene TRBV4-1 combines with J gene TRBJ2-5. The CDR3 extends over 15 amino acids. The germline V gene has CDR1 MGHRA and CDR2 YSYEKL. The CDR3 loop is CASSQAVGTQETQYF.

V gene TRBV29-1 combines with J gene TRBJ2-5; absent DNA, TCRdb's TRBD1 call cannot be checked. CDR3 size: 17 residues. Germline V CDR1 and CDR2: SQVTM, ANQGSEA. CDR3 protein: CSVEGSGGQGDAETQYF.

The genes are TRBV9 and TRBJ1-3. CDR1 and CDR2 (germline): SGDLS, YYNGEE. The CDR3 loop spans 15 amino acids. CDR3 residues: CASSTFVTPGNTIYF.

The genes are TRBV12-3 or TRBV12-4 and TRBJ1-4. The CDR3 spans 14 residues. The CDR3 here is CASSLGPAVEKLFF.

The rearrangement uses TRBV6-4 and TRBJ2-1; TCRdb reports TRBD1, a call that lacks DNA to check it against. The germline V gene has CDR1 MRHNA and CDR2 SNTAGT. The CDR3 totals 15 residues. CDR3 region: CASSDGTGSYNEQFF.

The rearrangement joins TRBV12-3 or TRBV12-4 to TRBJ2-1. The CDR3 consists of 14 residues. CDR3 amino acids: CASSLRVFDNEQFF.

The CDR3 here is CSVEVPASVTGELFF. This chain uses TRBV29-1 with TRBJ2-2; TCRdb proposes TRBD2, but this gene call is untestable without DNA. The CDR3 covers 15 residues. CDR1 SQVTM and CDR2 ANQGSEA come from the germline V gene.

The CDR3 sequence is CASSPAGGSSPLHF. This sequence joins TRBV7-3 and TRBJ1-6; TCRdb designates TRBD1, a call that cannot be tested without DNA. Germline lookup yields CDR1 SGHTA and CDR2 FQGTGA. This CDR3 is built from 14 residues.

The rearrangement links TRBV2 to TRBJ2-2; with no DNA, the TCRdb D assignment of TRBD2 cannot be verified. The CDR3 has 22 amino acids. The germline V gene has CDR1 SNHLY and CDR2 FYNNEI. This CDR3 is CASSDRPPPRISGLANTGELFF.

CDR3 amino acids: CASSDVSGVTEAFF. This sequence joins TRBV10-2 and TRBJ1-1. The CDR3 runs to 14 residues. Germline loops: CDR1 WSHSY, CDR2 SAAADI.

This chain joins TRBV6-6 and TRBJ1-5; TCRdb's D call, TRBD1, is unchecked because there is no DNA. The CDR3 has 17 residues. Per germline, CDR1 MNHNY and CDR2 SVGAGI (reference sequence). The CDR3 loop reads CASSYSLQGAINQPQHF.

The rearrangement joins TRBV6-2 or TRBV6-3 to TRBJ2-5; with no DNA, the TCRdb D assignment of TRBD1 cannot be verified. Germline loops: CDR1 MNHEY, CDR2 SVGEGT. The CDR3 is made up of 14 amino acids. CDR3 amino acids: CASRFRQGWETQYF.

The chain is built from TRBV30 and TRBJ1-2; with no DNA, the TCRdb D assignment of TRBD1 cannot be verified. Per the germline V gene, CDR1 is GTSNPN and CDR2 is SVGIG (reference sequence). The CDR3 spans 15 residues. The CDR3 here is CAWFGSRGLDYGYTF.